This T cell receptor beta chain originates from a study of blood T cell repertoires in COVID-19. Study in general: The United States, Italy and Spain were the sources of the acute and convalescent COVID-19 samples.

This clone showed up just once. Generated by immunoSEQ multiplex PCR, the TCRdb table keeps only in-frame clones and is missing some. The repertoire has about 340,000 clones, approximately 83% of them found once; the top ten carry around 4.2%. Across 24 US areas, participants ranged in age from about 18 to 100 years. Sequenced: PBMCs or T cells enriched from blood (not recorded which). The source of this sequence is a woman aged 40 to 50 with acute COVID-19.

CDR3 protein: CASTPSAFYEQYF. Written as DNA, the CDR3 is TGTGCCAGCACCCCTAGCGCCTTCTACGAGCAGTACTTC. This chain links TRBV7-2 with TRBJ2-7; weak D call: TRBD2 (6 bases). Trimming shortened V by 7 bases and J by 3 bases, and 13 bases separated the two germline ends. The CDR3 totals 13 residues. CDR1 is SGHTA and CDR2 is FQGNSA in the germline V gene.